One and the same sample provided the 21 T cell receptor beta chains below, sequenced in a study of T cell responses to AZD1222 COVID-19 vaccine. Method: immunoSEQ multiplex PCR; TCRdb's copy keeps in-frame clones and lacks some. The sample carries about 140,000 clones, more than 75% recorded once. Here the sequenced sample was peripheral blood, taken 28 days after the second AZD1222 dose. All receptors come from an adult who received the AZD1222 COVID-19 vaccine.

The chain uses TRBV6-5 and TRBJ1-4, with TRBD1 matching 11 bases. The germline CDR1 and CDR2 sequences are MNHEY and SVGAGI. This CDR3 comprises 14 residues. J lost 8 bases, V lost 6 bases, and 5 bases had no gene match. For the CDR3, the DNA is TGTGCCAGCAGGGGGACAGGGGGTCGGGAAAAACTGTTTTTT. This encodes CASRGTGGREKLFF.

The rearrangement uses TRBV19 and TRBJ1-1; D is unclear. V lost 6 bases and J lost 3, with 17 bases in between. Germline values: CDR1 LNHDA, CDR2 SQIVND (reference sequence). The CDR3 covers 15 residues. In DNA form, the CDR3 reads TGTGCCAGTAGCTCGGGAAGCGATGGGGACACTGAAGCTTTCTTT. It translates to CASSSGSDGDTEAFF.

This clone occurred once. This chain links TRBV7-2 with TRBJ1-1; D is ambiguous. The CDR3 is 14 amino acids. Looked up from germline, CDR1 is SGHTA and CDR2 is FQGNSA. The V and J ends lost 2 bases and 5 bases respectively, with 12 bases between them. The chain's CDR3 is CASSLSGGVTEAFF. The CDR3 DNA sequence: TGTGCCAGCAGCTTATCGGGCGGGGTTACTGAAGCTTTCTTT.

CDR3 sequence: CSVPLGRGGLTDTQYF. The CDR3 region has the DNA TGCAGCGTCCCCCTGGGGAGGGGAGGTTTGACAGATACGCAGTATTTT. The genes are TRBV29-1 and TRBJ2-3, with 7 bases fitting TRBD2. The CDR3 spans 16 residues. Trimming at V came to 6 bases and at J to 3 bases, leaving 15 bases not matched to a gene. CDR1 is SQVTM, CDR2 ANQGSEA, per germline.

The sample holds one count of this clone. V gene TRBV28 combines with J gene TRBJ1-2; D might be TRBD1 (6 bases). Germline assignment: CDR1 MDHEN and CDR2 SYDVKM. CDR3 length: 16 amino acids. V lost 3 bases, J lost 7 bases, and 21 bases lay in between. The CDR3 coding sequence is TGTGCCAGCAGTTTTAGGCGCGTCGGGGGGCTCGGTGGCTACACCTTC. This codes for CASSFRRVGGLGGYTF.

This clone was seen more than once but under ten times. The chain combines TRBV7-2 with TRBJ2-2; D is undetermined. The CDR3 runs to 17 residues. Looked up from germline, CDR1 is SGHTA and CDR2 is FQGNSA. V gave up 1 base and J gave up 1 base, with 13 bases separating them. The CDR3 loop reads CASSLDPQQGNTGELFF. The CDR3, as DNA: TGTGCCAGCAGCTTAGACCCTCAACAAGGGAACACCGGGGAGCTGTTTTTT.

V usage is TRBV19 and J usage is TRBJ1-5; the match to TRBD1 covers 7 bases. Losses at the gene ends were 4 bases for V and 4 bases for J; bases not matched to a gene: 19. The CDR3 length is 19 residues. In germline, CDR1 is LNHDA, CDR2 SQIVND (reference sequence). CDR3 in DNA: TGTGCCAGTAGTACCCCCCCACCAGACAGGGCGATCCATAATCAGCCCCAGCATTTT. It codes for CASSTPPPDRAIHNQPQHF.

The chain couples TRBV5-4 to TRBJ1-1; 11 bases agree with TRBD1. V shed 1 base, J shed 8 bases, and the junction held 7 bases outside the gene matches. Germline values: CDR1 SGHNT, CDR2 YYREEE (reference sequence). The CDR3 spans 15 residues. CDR3 DNA: TGTGCCAGCAGCTTGTCCGGACAGGGGGCCGTAGAAGCTTTCTTT. Translating gives CASSLSGQGAVEAFF.

The rearrangement joins TRBV30 to TRBJ2-5; 9 bases are shared with TRBD1. Germline V CDR1 and CDR2: GTSNPN, SVGIG (reference sequence). CDR3 length: 12 residues. The V gene end was trimmed by 8 bases and the J gene end by 6 bases; junction bases not matched to a gene: 7. CDR3 sequence (DNA): TGTGCCGGATCGACAGGGGGGCAGACCCAGTACTTC. It translates to CAGSTGGQTQYF.

V gene TRBV28 combines with J gene TRBJ1-4; possibly TRBD1 for D (6 bases). This CDR3 is built from 16 residues. The V end lost 3 bases, the J end lost 0 bases, and 11 bases lay between the germline ends. Germline V gene data show CDR1 as MDHEN and CDR2 as SYDVKM. As DNA, the CDR3 is TGTGCCAGCAGTTTGGGGGCAGGCGCAACTAATGAAAAACTGTTTTTT. This translates into CASSLGAGATNEKLFF.

The chain couples TRBV2 to TRBJ2-7; D ambiguous. The germline CDR1 and CDR2 sequences are SNHLY and FYNNEI. The CDR3 consists of 13 residues. Deletions cut 4 bases from V and 3 bases from J, with 10 bases between. CDR3: CASSVKRNYEQYF. The DNA of the CDR3 is TGTGCCAGCAGTGTTAAGAGGAACTACGAGCAGTACTTC.

This clone was observed a few times. The chain joins TRBV28 to TRBJ2-2; D is perhaps TRBD1 (5 bases). The germline gives CDR1 MDHEN, CDR2 SYDVKM. The CDR3 covers 13 residues. Trimming took off 6 bases at V and 8 bases at J, with 13 bases between the two ends. Here the CDR3 reads CASRGPMVGELFF. The CDR3 DNA sequence: TGTGCCAGCAGGGGGCCCATGGTTGGGGAGCTGTTTTTT.

This chain links TRBV28 with TRBJ2-1; D gene unclear. CDR1 is MDHEN, CDR2 SYDVKM, per germline. This CDR3 is built from 12 residues. The ends were cut back, 6 bases at V and 2 bases at J, with 5 bases in the middle. CDR3 DNA: TGTGCCAGCAGCCGGGCCTACAATGAGCAGTTCTTC. It encodes CASSRAYNEQFF.

The chain uses TRBV7-8 and TRBJ2-1; 11 positions match TRBD2. The CDR3 runs 16 residues. The V gene's germline CDR1 is SGHVS and CDR2 FQNEAQ. V trimming: 2 bases; J trimming: 6 bases; junction bases outside the gene matches: 6. CDR3 coding DNA: TGTGCCAGCAGCTTACTCCCTAGCGGGGGGTTCAATGAGCAGTTCTTC. Amino acid sequence: CASSLLPSGGFNEQFF. The full variable domain, its missing parts supplied by reference TRBV7-8 and TRBJ2-1, is GAGVSQSPRYKVAKRGQDVALRCDPISGHVSLFWYQQALGQGPEFLTYFQNEAQLDKSGLPSDRFFAERPEGSVSTLKIQRTQQEDSAVYLCASSLLPSGGFNEQFFGPGTRLTVL.

V and J are TRBV7-9 and TRBJ1-1; weak D call: TRBD1 (5 bases). V shed 3 bases and J shed 8 bases, with 10 bases lying between them. Germline CDR1 SEHNR, CDR2 FQNEAQ (reference sequence). There are 12 residues in the CDR3. The CDR3 sequence: CASSFDRGEAFF. CDR3 DNA: TGTGCCAGCAGCTTCGATCGGGGGGAAGCTTTCTTT.

The chain uses TRBV6-5 and TRBJ1-5; TRBD1 might be the D (6 bases). V was shortened by 8 bases and J by 7 bases, with 12 bases between the two germline ends. Germline CDR1 and CDR2: MNHEY and SVGAGI. There are 12 residues in the CDR3. CDR3 in DNA: TGTGCCAGCCAGGGGAGGGCACAGCCCCAGCATTTT. This gives the protein CASQGRAQPQHF.

The chain carries TRBV5-1 and TRBJ1-1; no firm D call. Germline lookup yields CDR1 SGHRS and CDR2 YFSETQ. The ends were cut back, 3 bases at V and 8 bases at J, with 11 bases in the middle. The CDR3 sequence is 12 residues long. This chain's CDR3 is CASSSGQEEAFF. The CDR3 coding sequence is TGCGCCAGCAGCTCAGGTCAGGAAGAAGCTTTCTTT.

The gene calls are TRBV18 and TRBJ1-3; 7 nucleotides align to TRBD1. CDR1 is KGHSH, CDR2 LQKENI, per germline. CDR3 size: 15 residues. The ends lost 6 bases at V and 2 bases at J; junction bases unmatched: 7. The CDR3 DNA sequence: TGTGCCAGCTCTCTCGGGACAGATACTGGAAACACCATATATTTT. Its translation: CASSLGTDTGNTIYF.

This chain joins TRBV5-4 and TRBJ2-2; no definite D call. Trimming removed 1 base at V and 1 base at J, with 8 bases between. CDR3 length: 15 residues. In germline, CDR1 is SGHNT, CDR2 YYREEE (reference sequence). CDR3 region: CASSLKLGNTGELFF. The CDR3 DNA is TGTGCCAGCAGCTTGAAACTTGGGAACACCGGGGAGCTGTTTTTT.

The CDR3 here is CASTQGVYGYTF. The CDR3 region has the DNA TGTGCCAGCACGCAGGGGGTGTATGGCTACACCTTC. J is TRBJ1-2 and V is TRBV28, with TRBD1 matching over 7 bases. The V gene end was trimmed by 7 bases and the J gene end by 5 bases; junction bases not matched to a gene: 4. The V gene's germline CDR1 is MDHEN and CDR2 SYDVKM. The CDR3 loop spans 12 amino acids.

The genes are TRBV24-1 and TRBJ1-5; D is undetermined. The CDR3 covers 17 residues. The V gene lost 12 bases and the J gene lost 0 bases, with 23 bases spanning the gap. The germline V gene encodes CDR1 KGHDR and CDR2 SFDVKD. This CDR3 is CASGGRSPPNSNQPQHF. CDR3 nucleotides: TGTGCCTCAGGCGGGAGGAGCCCGCCTAATAGCAATCAGCCCCAGCATTTT.